These 6 T cell receptor beta chains were all obtained from the same sample, sequenced in a study of regulatory T cells in long-lasting Graves disease. Time point indicated: newly diagnosed GD, antithyroid drugs for less than 3 months. Researchers made the TCR library from RNA that was extracted from PBMCs. Researchers made TCR beta libraries by using iRepertoire HTBI primers and running Arm-PCR on CDR3 regions. TCRdb ran MiXCR on the multiplex PCR reads and lists one entry per CDR3 protein. The sample consists of about 560,000 distinct CDR3 sequences, roughly 15% of them appearing once. These data were also filed under a second study, of T cells in Graves' hyperthyroidism and ophthalmopathy.

Here the sequenced sample was peripheral blood mononuclear cells (PBMCs), taken at new diagnosis, from a patient treated with antithyroid drugs. Every receptor here comes from a man in his late teens or twenties with Graves disease.

This clonotype was recorded many times. This chain connects TRBV28 to TRBJ1-5, with D unclear. V shed 2 bases and J shed 6 bases, with 8 bases lying between them. The CDR3 extends over 13 amino acids. CDR1 and CDR2 from the germline V gene are MDHEN and SYDVKM. The CDR3 DNA sequence: TGTGCCAGCAGTTTAAGCAGGCCTCAGCCCCAGCATTTT. It translates to CASSLSRPQPQHF.

This clonotype came up many times. J is TRBJ2-5 and V is TRBV6-5; 12 nucleotides align to TRBD2. J gave up 5 bases and V 3 bases, and 7 bases lay outside the gene matches. Looked up from germline, CDR1 is MNHEY and CDR2 is SVGAGI. The CDR3 spans 16 residues. The CDR3 region is CASSYKRLAGVETQYF. CDR3 sequence (DNA): TGTGCCAGCAGTTATAAACGACTAGCGGGAGTGGAGACCCAGTACTTC.

The chain employs TRBV11-3 and TRBJ2-1; 9 bases agree with TRBD2. The CDR3 has 16 residues. The germline CDR1 and CDR2 sequences are SGHNT and YENEEA. V gave up 5 bases and J gave up 10 bases; unmatched junction bases: 15. CDR3: CASSRLPGLAPREQFF. The DNA for the CDR3 is TGTGCCAGCAGCCGGCTCCCGGGACTAGCACCAAGGGAGCAGTTCTTC.

The chain carries TRBV28 and TRBJ2-2; 8 positions agree with TRBD1. Germline V gene sequence: CDR1 MDHEN, CDR2 SYDVKM. The CDR3 length is 15 residues. The ends lost 6 bases at V and 5 bases at J; junction bases unmatched: 8. Written as DNA, the CDR3 is TGTGCCAGCAGCCCGGACAGGGTAACAACCGGGGAGCTGTTTTTT. It codes for CASSPDRVTTGELFF.

The V gene is TRBV6-1, the J gene TRBJ2-5; 8 bases align to TRBD2. The DNA end lines up better with TRBJ2-1; the J call may be wrong. The V gene's germline CDR1 is MNHNS and CDR2 SASEGT. The CDR3 runs to 15 residues. Written as DNA, the CDR3 is TGTGCCAGCAGGGCTAGCGGGTCTCTAGGCAATGAGCAGTTCTTC. This encodes CASRASGSLGNEQFF.

This clonotype was seen ten or more times. V usage is TRBV27 and J usage is TRBJ2-3, with D possibly being TRBD2 (6 bases). Trimming shortened V by 3 bases and J by 3 bases, and 13 bases separated the two germline ends. The CDR3 is 15 amino acids. The germline gives CDR1 MNHEY, CDR2 SMNVEV (reference sequence). This CDR3 is CASSLEGVGTDTQYF. For the CDR3, the DNA is TGTGCCAGCAGTTTGGAGGGAGTGGGGACAGATACGCAGTATTTT.